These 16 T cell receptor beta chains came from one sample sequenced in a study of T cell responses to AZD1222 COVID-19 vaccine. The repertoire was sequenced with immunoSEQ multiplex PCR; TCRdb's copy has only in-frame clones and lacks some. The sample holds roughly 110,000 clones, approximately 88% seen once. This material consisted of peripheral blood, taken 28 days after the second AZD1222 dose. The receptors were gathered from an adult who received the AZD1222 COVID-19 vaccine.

This CDR3 is CASSLGTGSQPQHF. The CDR3 DNA follows: TGTGCCAGCAGCTTAGGGACAGGGAGTCAGCCCCAGCATTTT. The rearrangement links TRBV7-2 to TRBJ1-5; 8 bases line up with TRBD1. CDR3 length: 14 residues. The J segment lost 6 bases and the V segment lost 1 base, leaving 2 bases of the junction unmatched. Germline values: CDR1 SGHTA, CDR2 FQGNSA.

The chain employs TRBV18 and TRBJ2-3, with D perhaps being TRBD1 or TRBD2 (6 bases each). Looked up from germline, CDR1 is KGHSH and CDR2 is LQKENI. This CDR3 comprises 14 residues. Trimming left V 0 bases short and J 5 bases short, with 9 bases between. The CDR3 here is CASSPPGGIDTQYF. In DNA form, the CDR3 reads TGTGCCAGCTCACCACCAGGGGGGATAGATACGCAGTATTTT.

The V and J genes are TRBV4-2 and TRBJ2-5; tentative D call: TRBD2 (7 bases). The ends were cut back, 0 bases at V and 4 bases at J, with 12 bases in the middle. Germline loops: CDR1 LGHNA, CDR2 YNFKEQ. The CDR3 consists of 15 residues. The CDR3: CASSQEFGGAETQYF. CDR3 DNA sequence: TGTGCCAGCAGCCAAGAGTTTGGGGGGGCAGAGACCCAGTACTTC.

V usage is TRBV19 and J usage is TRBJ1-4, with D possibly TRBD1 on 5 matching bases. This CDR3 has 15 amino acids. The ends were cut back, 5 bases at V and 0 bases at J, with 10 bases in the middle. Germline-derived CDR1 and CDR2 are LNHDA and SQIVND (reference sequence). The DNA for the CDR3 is TGTGCCAGTAGTCTTGGGGGACCAACTAATGAAAAACTGTTTTTT. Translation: CASSLGGPTNEKLFF.

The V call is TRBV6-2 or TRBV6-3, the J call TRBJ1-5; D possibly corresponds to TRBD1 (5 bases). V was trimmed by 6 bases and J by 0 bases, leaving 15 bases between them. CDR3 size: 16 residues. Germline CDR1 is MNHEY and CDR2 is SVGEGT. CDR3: CASSEPGPGSNQPQHF. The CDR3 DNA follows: TGTGCCAGCAGCGAACCGGGGCCCGGTAGCAATCAGCCCCAGCATTTT.

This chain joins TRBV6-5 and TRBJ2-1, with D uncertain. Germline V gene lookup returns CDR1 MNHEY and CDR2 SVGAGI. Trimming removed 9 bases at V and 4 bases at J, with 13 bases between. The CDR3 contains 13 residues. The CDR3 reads CASKSGPYNEQFF. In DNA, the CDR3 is TGTGCCAGTAAATCAGGTCCGTACAATGAGCAGTTCTTC.

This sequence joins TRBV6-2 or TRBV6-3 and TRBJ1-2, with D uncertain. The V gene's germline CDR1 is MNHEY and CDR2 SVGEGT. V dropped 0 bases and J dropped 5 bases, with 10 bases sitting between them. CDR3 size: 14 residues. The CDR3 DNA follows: TGTGCCAGCAGTTACTCGAACGTAATGTATGGCTACACCTTC. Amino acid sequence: CASSYSNVMYGYTF.

CDR3 amino acids: CASSYQTDRGREQYF. CDR3 coding DNA: TGTGCCAGCAGTTACCAAACGGACAGGGGAAGGGAGCAGTACTTC. V usage is TRBV6-6 and J usage is TRBJ2-7, with TRBD1 matching over 9 bases. CDR1 is MNHNY, CDR2 SVGAGI, per germline (reference sequence). V lost 2 bases, J lost 7 bases, and 9 bases stayed unmatched. The CDR3 spans 15 residues.

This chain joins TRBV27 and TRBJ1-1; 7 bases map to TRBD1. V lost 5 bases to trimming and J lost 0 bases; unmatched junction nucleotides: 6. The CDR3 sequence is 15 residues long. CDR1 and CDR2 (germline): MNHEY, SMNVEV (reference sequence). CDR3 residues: CASSLGGTVNTEAFF. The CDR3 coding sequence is TGTGCCAGCAGTCTAGGAGGGACAGTGAACACTGAAGCTTTCTTT.

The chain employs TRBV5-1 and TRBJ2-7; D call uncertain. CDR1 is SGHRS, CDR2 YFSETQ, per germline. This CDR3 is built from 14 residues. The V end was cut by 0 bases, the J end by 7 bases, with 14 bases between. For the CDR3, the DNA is TGCGCCAGCAGCTTGGACTCCGCAAACCTAGAGCAGTACTTC. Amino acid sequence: CASSLDSANLEQYF.

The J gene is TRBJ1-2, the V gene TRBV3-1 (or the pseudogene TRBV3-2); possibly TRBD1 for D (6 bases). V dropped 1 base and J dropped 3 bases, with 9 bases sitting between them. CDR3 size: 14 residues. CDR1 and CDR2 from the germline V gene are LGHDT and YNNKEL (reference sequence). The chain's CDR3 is CASSQARGDYGYTF. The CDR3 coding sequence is TGTGCCAGCAGCCAAGCAAGGGGGGACTATGGCTACACCTTC.

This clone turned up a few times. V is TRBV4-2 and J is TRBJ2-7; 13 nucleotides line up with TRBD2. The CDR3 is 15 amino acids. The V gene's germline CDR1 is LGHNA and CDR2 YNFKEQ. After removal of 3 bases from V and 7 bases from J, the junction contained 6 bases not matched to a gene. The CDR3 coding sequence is TGTGCCAGCAGCCACGGACTAGCGGGGGTTTGGGAGCAGTACTTC. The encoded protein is CASSHGLAGVWEQYF.

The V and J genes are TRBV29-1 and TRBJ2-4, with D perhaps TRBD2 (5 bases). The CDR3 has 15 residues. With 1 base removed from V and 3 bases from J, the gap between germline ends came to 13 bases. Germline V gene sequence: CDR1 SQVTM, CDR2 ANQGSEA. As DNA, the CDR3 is TGCAGCGTTGAAGTCGATGGAGGAGGCAAAAACATTCAGTACTTC. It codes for CSVEVDGGGKNIQYF.

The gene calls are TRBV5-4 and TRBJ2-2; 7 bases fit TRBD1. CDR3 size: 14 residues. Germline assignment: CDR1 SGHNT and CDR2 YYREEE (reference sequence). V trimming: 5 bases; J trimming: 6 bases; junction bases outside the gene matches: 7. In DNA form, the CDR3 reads TGTGCCAGCAGTTCCGAAGGGGGCGCCGGGGAGCTGTTTTTT. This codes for CASSSEGGAGELFF.

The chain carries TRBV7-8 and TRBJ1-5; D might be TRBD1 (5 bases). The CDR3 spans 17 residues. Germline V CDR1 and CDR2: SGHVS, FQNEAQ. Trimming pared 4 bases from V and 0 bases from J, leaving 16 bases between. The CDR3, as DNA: TGTGCCAGCAGCTCGGCCCGGGGCAGCTATAGCAATCAGCCCCAGCATTTT. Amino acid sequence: CASSSARGSYSNQPQHF.

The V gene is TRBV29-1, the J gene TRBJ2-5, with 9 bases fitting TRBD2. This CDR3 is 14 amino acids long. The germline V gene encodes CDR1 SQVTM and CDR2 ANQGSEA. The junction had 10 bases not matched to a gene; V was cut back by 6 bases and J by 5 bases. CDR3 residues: CSVYTSSGAETQYF. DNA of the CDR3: TGCAGCGTCTATACTTCTAGCGGGGCGGAGACCCAGTACTTC.